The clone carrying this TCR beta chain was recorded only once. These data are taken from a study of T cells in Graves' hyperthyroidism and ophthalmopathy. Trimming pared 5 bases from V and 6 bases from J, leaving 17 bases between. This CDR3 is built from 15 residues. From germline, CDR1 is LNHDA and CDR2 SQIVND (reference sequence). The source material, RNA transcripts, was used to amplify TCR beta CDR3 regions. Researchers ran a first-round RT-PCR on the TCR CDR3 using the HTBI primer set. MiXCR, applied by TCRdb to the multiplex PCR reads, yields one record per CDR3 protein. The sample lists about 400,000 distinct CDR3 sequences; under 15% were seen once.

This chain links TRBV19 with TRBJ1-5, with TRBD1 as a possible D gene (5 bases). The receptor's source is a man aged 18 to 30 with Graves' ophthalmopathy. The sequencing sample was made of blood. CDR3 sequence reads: CASSWAREAGQPQHF. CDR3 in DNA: TGTGCCAGTAGTTGGGCCAGGGAGGCCGGTCAGCCCCAGCATTTT.